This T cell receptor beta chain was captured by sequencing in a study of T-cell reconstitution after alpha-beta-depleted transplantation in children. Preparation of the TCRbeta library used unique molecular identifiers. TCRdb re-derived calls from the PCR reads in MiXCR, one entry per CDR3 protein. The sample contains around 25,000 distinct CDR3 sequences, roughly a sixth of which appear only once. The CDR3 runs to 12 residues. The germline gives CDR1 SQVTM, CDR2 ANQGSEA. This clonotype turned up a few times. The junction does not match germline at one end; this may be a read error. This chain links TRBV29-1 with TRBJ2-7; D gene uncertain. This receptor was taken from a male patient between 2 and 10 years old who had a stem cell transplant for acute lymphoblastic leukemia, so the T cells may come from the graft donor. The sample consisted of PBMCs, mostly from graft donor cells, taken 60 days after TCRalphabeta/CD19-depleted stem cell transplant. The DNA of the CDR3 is TGCAGCGTCGAAGACCGTACCTACGAGCAGTACTTC. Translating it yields CSVEDRTYEQYF.